These 24 T cell receptor beta chains were all obtained from the same sample, sequenced in a study of control samples from healthy donors and cancer patients. TCRdb keeps only in-frame clones here, not all; method: immunoSEQ multiplex PCR. The table lists tens of thousands of clones, 65% to 80% of them singletons. Sequencing used formalin-fixed, paraffin-embedded tissue. These receptors originate from a male donor with melanoma.

The rearrangement uses TRBV4-1 and TRBJ2-1, with 7 bases matching TRBD2. Germline V gene sequence: CDR1 MGHRA, CDR2 YSYEKL. Germline trimming cut 4 bases from V and 0 bases from J; bases unmatched to any gene: 9. CDR3 length equals 17 residues. Written as DNA, the CDR3 is TGCGCCAGCAGCCGGGCCCTAACTAGCGTCTCCTACAATGAGCAGTTCTTC. It specifies CASSRALTSVSYNEQFF.

The chain employs TRBV9 and TRBJ2-2; D remains ambiguous. The germline CDR1 and CDR2 sequences are SGDLS and YYNGEE. V was shortened by 7 bases and J by 3 bases, with 10 bases between the two germline ends. This CDR3 has 13 amino acids. The CDR3 loop reads CASSRIDTGELFF. The CDR3, as DNA: TGTGCCAGCTCTAGGATTGACACCGGGGAGCTGTTTTTT. Supplemented by reference TRBV9 and TRBJ2-2, the full variable domain reads DSGVTQTPKHLITATGQRVTLRCSPRSGDLSVYWYQQSLDQGLQFLIQYYNGEERAKGNILERFSAQQFPDLHSELNLSSLELGDSALYFCASSRIDTGELFFGEGSRLTVL.

In DNA, the CDR3 is TGTGCCAGCAGTTTTAGGGACAGGATAAACACCATATATTTT. Its translation: CASSFRDRINTIYF. J is TRBJ1-3 and V is TRBV28, with TRBD1 identical over 8 bases. Looked up from germline, CDR1 is MDHEN and CDR2 is SYDVKM. J gave up 6 bases and V 3 bases, and 4 bases lay outside the gene matches. This CDR3 is built from 14 residues.

The chain is built from TRBV2 and TRBJ2-3; unclear D gene. The V gene's germline CDR1 is SNHLY and CDR2 FYNNEI. V lost 8 bases and J lost 4, with 16 bases in between. CDR3 size: 14 residues. Here the CDR3 reads CASVSVLRPDTQYF. In DNA form, the CDR3 reads TGTGCCAGCGTCTCAGTCTTGAGACCAGATACGCAGTATTTT.

V usage is TRBV18 and J usage is TRBJ2-3, with D possibly being TRBD2 (5 bases). The V end lost 3 bases, the J end lost 4 bases, and 5 bases lay between the germline ends. The CDR3 sequence is 12 residues long. Germline CDR1 is KGHSH and CDR2 is LQKENI. CDR3: CASSPDSDTQYF. CDR3 DNA sequence: TGTGCCAGCTCACCGGACTCAGATACGCAGTATTTT.

This CDR3 is CASSGERLAGADTQYF. DNA of the CDR3: TGCGCCAGCAGTGGGGAACGACTAGCGGGAGCAGATACGCAGTATTTT. V and J are TRBV10-1 and TRBJ2-3; 12 bases line up with TRBD2. Trimming removed 4 bases from V and 4 bases from J; junction bases left unmatched: 6. CDR3 size: 16 residues. CDR1 and CDR2 (germline): WNHNN, SYGVQD (reference sequence).

This chain connects TRBV7-9 to TRBJ2-4, with a possible D match to TRBD2 (6 bases). CDR1 is SEHNR and CDR2 is FQNEAQ in the germline V gene (reference sequence). The CDR3 has 14 residues. With 0 bases removed from V and 9 bases from J, the gap between germline ends came to 12 bases. CDR3 sequence: CASSLAGDGSIQYF. Written as DNA, the CDR3 is TGTGCCAGCAGCTTAGCAGGGGACGGGAGCATTCAGTACTTC.

This clone was detected a few times. The chain carries TRBV5-1 and TRBJ2-1, with TRBD2 identical over 11 bases. The CDR3 is made up of 15 amino acids. V lost 2 bases and J lost 6; bases outside the gene matches: 4. Per germline, CDR1 SGHRS and CDR2 YFSETQ. The CDR3 region has the DNA TGCGCCAGCAGCTTTCTAGCGGGAGGAACCAATGAGCAGTTCTTC. Amino acid sequence: CASSFLAGGTNEQFF.

The J gene is TRBJ1-2, the V gene TRBV4-1; D unclear. V shed 2 bases and J shed 8 bases, with 9 bases lying between them. Germline CDR1 reads MGHRA; CDR2 reads YSYEKL. The CDR3 has 12 amino acids. The CDR3, as DNA: TGCGCCAGCAGCCAAAGAAAACACGGCTACACCTTC. Protein product: CASSQRKHGYTF.

The genes are TRBV19 and TRBJ2-7; 7 bases align to TRBD1. Trimming cost V 5 bases and J 0 bases; bases outside gene matches: 13. CDR3 length: 17 amino acids. The germline gives CDR1 LNHDA, CDR2 SQIVND (reference sequence). CDR3 in amino acids: CASSAETGTAFSYEQYF. The CDR3 DNA reads as TGTGCCAGTAGTGCAGAAACCGGGACAGCTTTCTCCTACGAGCAGTACTTC.

The CDR3 region is CATRGQERTDTQYF. CDR3 sequence (DNA): TGTGCCACCAGGGGGCAGGAACGCACAGATACGCAGTATTTT. V gene TRBV24-1 combines with J gene TRBJ2-3; a possible D gene is TRBD1 (5 bases). V shed 7 bases and J shed 1 base, with 11 bases lying between them. The CDR3 runs 14 residues. Germline CDR1 is KGHDR and CDR2 is SFDVKD.

The genes are TRBV7-9 and TRBJ2-7, with D perhaps assigned TRBD1 or TRBD2 (6 bases each). Per the germline V gene, CDR1 is SEHNR and CDR2 is FQNEAQ (reference sequence). Trimming cost V 5 bases and J 0 bases, with 20 bases left between them. CDR3 length: 17 residues. CDR3 sequence (DNA): TGTGCCAGCAGCCCAGGTTGGTTGACGGGGGCCTCCTACGAGCAGTACTTC. Residues: CASSPGWLTGASYEQYF.

As for this clone: This sample also contains other DNA sequences that code for the same CDR3. V gene TRBV7-2 combines with J gene TRBJ2-3; 8 nucleotides agree with TRBD2. The germline gives CDR1 SGHTA, CDR2 FQGNSA. J lost 7 bases, V lost 1 base, and 16 bases had no gene match. The CDR3 contains 18 residues. The CDR3 reads CASSLEGTSGRFMNTQYF. CDR3 sequence (DNA): TGTGCCAGCAGCTTAGAAGGGACTAGTGGGAGGTTCATGAATACGCAGTATTTT. Supplemented by reference TRBV7-2 and TRBJ2-3, the full variable domain reads GAGVSQSPSNKVTEKGKDVELRCDPISGHTALYWYRQSLGQGLEFLIYFQGNSAPDKSGLPSDRFSAERTGGSVSTLTIQRTQQEDSAVYLCASSLEGTSGRFMNTQYFGPGTRLTVL.

This clone was counted only a few times. The rearrangement links TRBV28 to TRBJ1-1; 7 nucleotides agree with TRBD1. CDR3 size: 11 residues. After removal of 6 bases from V and 11 bases from J, the junction contained 6 bases not matched to a gene. Germline CDR1 MDHEN, CDR2 SYDVKM. Written as DNA, the CDR3 is TGTGCCAGCAGCCTGGACAGGACGGCTTTCTTT. Its translation is CASSLDRTAFF.

This sequence joins TRBV3-1 (or the pseudogene TRBV3-2) and TRBJ1-4; 9 positions match TRBD1. J lost 8 bases, V lost 4 bases, and 8 bases had no gene match. From germline, CDR1 is LGHDT and CDR2 YNNKEL (reference sequence). The CDR3 is 15 amino acids. The CDR3 bases are TGTGCCAGCAGCCGCCTGACAGGGGGGAGAGAAAAACTGTTTTTT. Amino acid sequence: CASSRLTGGREKLFF.

CDR3: CASSFIGELFF. CDR3 sequence (DNA): TGTGCCAGCAGCTTTATCGGGGAGCTGTTTTTT. This chain joins TRBV13 and TRBJ2-2; D ambiguous. This CDR3 region has 11 residues. In germline, CDR1 is PRHDT, CDR2 FYEKMQ (reference sequence). The germline V and J ends were trimmed by 3 bases and 7 bases, with 3 bases remaining between them.

Notes on this clone: One junction end does not reproduce the germline sequence, and a read error may be involved. The rearrangement links TRBV19 to TRBJ2-1, with D possibly being TRBD1 or TRBD2 (6 bases each). The germline V gene has CDR1 LNHDA and CDR2 SQIVND (reference sequence). The CDR3 covers 16 residues. The CDR3 loop is CASTHGGGRTYNEQFF. The CDR3 nucleotides read TGTGCCAGTACCCACGGAGGGGGGAGAACCTACAATGAACAGTTCTTC.

This clone rates as medium-sized. The chain recombines TRBV7-9 with TRBJ2-5; 7 nucleotides align to TRBD1. Germline V gives CDR1 SEHNR, CDR2 FQNEAQ (reference sequence). The CDR3 extends over 14 amino acids. With 5 bases clipped from V and 0 bases from J, the junction kept 3 bases outside the gene matches. The CDR3 spells CASSATGYQETQYF. For the CDR3, the DNA is TGTGCCAGCAGCGCGACAGGGTACCAAGAGACCCAGTACTTC.

A remark on this clone: A read error may produce the germline difference seen at one junction end. This chain connects TRBV24-1 to TRBJ2-6; the D gene is possibly TRBD1 (5 bases). Germline V gives CDR1 KGHDR, CDR2 SFDVKD. This CDR3 is built from 18 residues. The CDR3 region has the DNA TGTGCCACCAATGATCCTACTACAGGCCCCTCTGGGGCCAACGTCCTGACTTTC. Translated: CATNDPTTGPSGANVLTF.

The rearrangement links TRBV6-5 to TRBJ2-7, with 8 bases fitting TRBD1. CDR3 length: 12 amino acids. Trimming cost V 6 bases and J 5 bases; bases outside gene matches: 3. Germline values: CDR1 MNHEY, CDR2 SVGAGI. CDR3 nucleotide sequence: TGTGCCAGCAGGAGGACAGGGAACGAGCAGTACTTC. It specifies CASRRTGNEQYF.

The CDR3 DNA reads as TGTGCCAGCAGTTTACCAGGGGGCCAGACCTACGAGCAGTACTTC. Protein: CASSLPGGQTYEQYF. The V call is TRBV28, the J call TRBJ2-7; 8 bases align to TRBD1. Germline-derived CDR1 and CDR2 are MDHEN and SYDVKM. The CDR3 consists of 15 residues. J was trimmed by 2 bases and V by 2 bases; bases with no gene match: 5.

This chain uses TRBV28 with TRBJ1-1; D gene ambiguous. The CDR3 is 14 amino acids. Germline V gives CDR1 MDHEN, CDR2 SYDVKM. V dropped 8 bases and J dropped 0 bases, with 13 bases sitting between them. As DNA, the CDR3 is TGTGCCAGCGGGTTATACGACATGAACACTGAAGCTTTCTTT. Translating it yields CASGLYDMNTEAFF.

The chain recombines TRBV5-4 with TRBJ2-7; 10 positions match TRBD2. V was pared by 5 bases and J by 4 bases, with 12 bases of the junction left unmatched. The germline V gene has CDR1 SGHNT and CDR2 YYREEE (reference sequence). The CDR3 is made up of 16 amino acids. Written as DNA, the CDR3 is TGTGCCAGCAGTTCCCCCGGGACTAGCGCACCATACGAGCAGTACTTC. This codes for CASSSPGTSAPYEQYF.

V and J are TRBV19 and TRBJ1-2; no clear D gene. Trimming shortened V by 3 bases and J by 2 bases, and 10 bases separated the two germline ends. The V gene's germline CDR1 is LNHDA and CDR2 SQIVND (reference sequence). This CDR3 comprises 14 residues. The CDR3 DNA reads as TGTGCCAGTAGTATGGCGGGATACAACTATGGCTACACCTTC. It codes for CASSMAGYNYGYTF.